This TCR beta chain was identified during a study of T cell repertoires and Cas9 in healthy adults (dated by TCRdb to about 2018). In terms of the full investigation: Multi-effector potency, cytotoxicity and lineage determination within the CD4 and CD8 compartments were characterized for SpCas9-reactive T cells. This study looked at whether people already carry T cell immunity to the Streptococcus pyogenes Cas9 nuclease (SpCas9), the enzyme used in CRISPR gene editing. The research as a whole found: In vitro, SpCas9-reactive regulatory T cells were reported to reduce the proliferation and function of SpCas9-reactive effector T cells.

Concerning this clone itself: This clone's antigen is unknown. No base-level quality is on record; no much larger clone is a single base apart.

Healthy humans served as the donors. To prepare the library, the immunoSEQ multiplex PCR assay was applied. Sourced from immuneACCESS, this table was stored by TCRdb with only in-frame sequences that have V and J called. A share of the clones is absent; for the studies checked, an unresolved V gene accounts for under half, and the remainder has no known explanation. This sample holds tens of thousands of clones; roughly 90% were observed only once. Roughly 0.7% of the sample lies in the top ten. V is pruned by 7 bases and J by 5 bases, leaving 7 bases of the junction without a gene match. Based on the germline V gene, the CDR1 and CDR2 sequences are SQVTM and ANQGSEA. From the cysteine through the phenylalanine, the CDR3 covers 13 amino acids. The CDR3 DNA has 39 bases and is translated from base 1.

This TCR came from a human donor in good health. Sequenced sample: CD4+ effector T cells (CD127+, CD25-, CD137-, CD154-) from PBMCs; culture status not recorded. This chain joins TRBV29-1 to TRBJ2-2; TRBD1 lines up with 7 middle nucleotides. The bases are TGCAGCGGCCAGCAACAGGGGACCGGGGAGCTGTTTTTT. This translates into CSGQQQGTGELFF.